The 8 T cell receptor beta chains below were found in one sample sequenced in a study of technical replicates of blood from a handful of donors. TCRdb's copy holds only in-frame clones and misses some; the assay was immunoSEQ multiplex PCR. The table shows roughly 87,000 clones, with 90% to 95% occurring only once. Sequencing was done on a sample of T cells isolated from PBMCs. The receptors come from a human donor in good health.

The chain combines TRBV27 with TRBJ1-2; a possible D gene is TRBD1 (5 bases). V was clipped by 9 bases and J by 8 bases, with 22 bases between them. Germline V CDR1 and CDR2: MNHEY, SMNVEV (reference sequence). The CDR3 extends over 14 amino acids. The chain's CDR3 is CASSRAGTSAGYTF. Written as DNA, the CDR3 is TGTGCCAGTTCCCGCGCCGGGACTTCGGCCGGCTACACCTTC.

V gene TRBV5-1 combines with J gene TRBJ1-1; a weak D match, TRBD1 (5 bases). V gave up 2 bases and J gave up 0 bases, with 8 bases separating them. The CDR3 totals 14 residues. Germline V lookup: CDR1 SGHRS, CDR2 YFSETQ. CDR3 amino acids: CASSFRDLNTEAFF. The CDR3 DNA reads TGCGCCAGCAGCTTCCGGGACTTGAACACTGAAGCTTTCTTT.

V and J are TRBV10-3 and TRBJ1-4; weak D call: TRBD1 (5 bases). V gave up 3 bases and J gave up 8 bases, with 7 bases separating them. This CDR3 comprises 12 residues. Germline V gene data show CDR1 as ENHRY and CDR2 as SYGVKD. The CDR3 protein is CAISDQGEKLFF. Written as DNA, the CDR3 is TGTGCCATCAGTGACCAGGGCGAAAAACTGTTTTTT.

The chain links TRBV28 to TRBJ2-7; 12 nucleotides agree with TRBD2. Unmatched junction bases numbered 4, after V lost 4 bases and J lost 6 bases. The germline V gene encodes CDR1 MDHEN and CDR2 SYDVKM. The CDR3 extends over 14 amino acids. In nucleotides, the CDR3 is TGTGCCAGCAGTTCACTAGCGGGAGGTAGCGAGCAGTACTTC. It encodes CASSSLAGGSEQYF.

This clone was found once. The V call is TRBV15, the J call TRBJ2-7, with 11 bases lining up with TRBD2. With 1 base clipped from V and 7 bases from J, the junction kept 3 bases outside the gene matches. The CDR3 contains 14 residues. CDR1 and CDR2 (germline): LNHNV, YYDKDF (reference sequence). CDR3 sequence: CATSRVSGRGEQYF. Written as DNA, the CDR3 is TGTGCCACCAGCAGAGTTAGCGGGAGGGGAGAGCAGTACTTC.

This sequence joins TRBV7-2 and TRBJ1-1, with unresolved D. This CDR3 has 14 amino acids. The germline V gene has CDR1 SGHTA and CDR2 FQGNSA. The germline V and J ends were trimmed by 2 bases and 5 bases, with 12 bases remaining between them. CDR3 DNA: TGTGCCAGCAGCTTATCCCGCGCCACGACTGAAGCTTTCTTT. Translation: CASSLSRATTEAFF.

V is TRBV4-3 and J is TRBJ2-1, with 7 bases fitting TRBD2. V lost 1 base to trimming and J lost 4 bases; unmatched junction nucleotides: 10. Germline lookup yields CDR1 LGHNA and CDR2 YSLEER. This CDR3 is 17 amino acids long. In nucleotides, the CDR3 is TGCGCCAGCAGCCAAGTGAGGGCTAGCGGAAGATACAATGAGCAGTTCTTC. It encodes CASSQVRASGRYNEQFF.

The rearrangement uses TRBV6-1 and TRBJ1-3, with D perhaps matching TRBD1 (5 bases). The CDR3 sequence is 14 residues long. The V end lost 8 bases, the J end lost 1 base, and 12 bases lay between the germline ends. Germline CDR1 is MNHNS and CDR2 is SASEGT. The CDR3 spells CASGSRTSGNTIYF. In nucleotides, the CDR3 is TGTGCCAGCGGGTCTAGGACATCTGGAAACACCATATATTTT.